Listed here are 9 T cell receptor beta chains from one sample, sequenced in a study of graft-versus-host responses after intestinal transplantation. The table came from immunoSEQ multiplex PCR; TCRdb's copy has only in-frame clones and leaves some out. Among 88,000 or so clones listed, almost 90% were seen once. No antigens are known for them. Sequences were derived from unstimulated CD4+ T cells sorted from spleen or lymph node cells, sampled before intestinal transplant. The receptors originated from a human donor who received an intestinal transplant.

The chain couples TRBV9 to TRBJ2-2; 9 bases fit TRBD2. With V trimmed by 4 bases and J by 6 bases, 4 bases remained unmatched. Looked up from germline, CDR1 is SGDLS and CDR2 is YYNGEE. The length of the CDR3 is 14 residues. DNA of the CDR3: TGTGCCAGCAGCCCCCGCGGGGGGGCCGGGGAGCTGTTTTTT. Its translation: CASSPRGGAGELFF.

The V call is TRBV5-6, the J call TRBJ2-7; TRBD2 matches 12 bases. The CDR3 covers 14 residues. V lost 5 bases, J lost 2 bases, and 2 bases stayed unmatched. Germline V gene data show CDR1 as SGHDT and CDR2 as YYEEEE. The CDR3 spells CASSLAGGPYEQYF. CDR3 in DNA: TGTGCCAGCAGTCTAGCGGGGGGGCCCTACGAGCAGTACTTC. Full variable domain (remainder filled in from reference TRBV5-6 and TRBJ2-7): DAGVTQSPTHLIKTRGQQVTLRCSPKSGHDTVSWYQQALGQGPQFIFQYYEEEERQRGNFPDRFSGHQFPNYSSELNVNALLLGDSALYLCASSLAGGPYEQYFGPGTRLTVT.

The chain combines TRBV11-2 with TRBJ2-1; TRBD2 is a possible D gene (6 bases). CDR3 size: 13 residues. CDR1 and CDR2 from the germline V gene are SGHAT and FQNNGV. Deletions cut 1 base from V and 6 bases from J, with 7 bases between. CDR3 nucleotide sequence: TGTGCCAGCAGCTTAGGGACTACCAATGAGCAGTTCTTC. This translates into CASSLGTTNEQFF.

The CDR3 loop reads CASSLRTSGGMSGKENIQYF. The CDR3, as DNA: TGCGCCAGCAGCCTGAGGACTAGCGGGGGTATGTCTGGGAAGGAAAACATTCAGTACTTC. The chain carries TRBV5-1 and TRBJ2-4; 13 bases are shared with TRBD2. The CDR3 loop spans 20 amino acids. Germline CDR1 SGHRS, CDR2 YFSETQ. After removal of 4 bases from V and 5 bases from J, the junction contained 18 bases not matched to a gene.

This rearrangement joins TRBV5-6 to TRBJ1-4, with D maybe TRBD1 (5 bases). The germline gives CDR1 SGHDT, CDR2 YYEEEE. The CDR3 sequence is 18 residues long. Trimming cost V 0 bases and J 10 bases, with 25 bases left between them. The chain's CDR3 is CASSLGALRGTLWGKLFF. In nucleotides, the CDR3 is TGTGCCAGCAGCTTGGGAGCGTTGCGGGGGACTCTCTGGGGAAAACTGTTTTTT.

The chain carries TRBV6-4 and TRBJ1-1, with 7 bases matching TRBD1. This CDR3 is 14 amino acids long. In germline, CDR1 is MRHNA, CDR2 SNTAGT. Losses at the gene ends were 6 bases for V and 3 bases for J; bases not matched to a gene: 7. CDR3 residues: CASRGTGADTEAFF. The CDR3 nucleotides are TGTGCCAGCAGGGGAACAGGGGCCGACACTGAAGCTTTCTTT.

This clone was recorded once. This sequence joins TRBV7-9 and TRBJ2-3; perhaps TRBD2 as D (6 bases). V lost 7 bases and J lost 2, with 19 bases in between. The germline CDR1 and CDR2 sequences are SEHNR and FQNEAQ (reference sequence). This CDR3 is built from 16 residues. The CDR3 DNA reads TGTGCCAGCAATCTGGGGGACTCAAAAATCACAGATACGCAGTATTTT. This gives the protein CASNLGDSKITDTQYF.

The rearrangement joins TRBV6-5 to TRBJ1-2, with D possibly matching TRBD1 (5 bases). Between the trimmed V and J ends, which lost 2 bases and 0 bases, there was a span of 10 bases. Per germline, CDR1 MNHEY and CDR2 SVGAGI. CDR3 length: 15 amino acids. The CDR3 nucleotides are TGTGCCAGCAGTTACCAGGGCAGAGCTAACTATGGCTACACCTTC. It encodes CASSYQGRANYGYTF.

V is TRBV5-6 and J is TRBJ1-2; perhaps TRBD1 as D (5 bases). The CDR3 spans 15 residues. Deletions cut 5 bases from V and 4 bases from J, with 18 bases between. CDR1 and CDR2 (germline): SGHDT, YYEEEE. CDR3 sequence: CASRLSLGAGYGYTF. In DNA, the CDR3 is TGTGCCAGCAGACTATCACTTGGGGCAGGCTATGGCTACACCTTC.